This entry describes one T cell receptor beta chain. This specimen belongs to a study of graft-versus-host responses after intestinal transplantation. Study findings and constraints: GvH clones turned up in recipient marrow; some had shown up first in ileum or blood.

The V end lost 10 bases, the J end lost 6 bases, and 13 bases lay between the germline ends. The CDR3 extends over 11 amino acids. Germline lookup yields CDR1 WNHNN and CDR2 SYGVQD (reference sequence). Investigators plated 200,000 CFSE-labeled responder cells together with 200,000 irradiated stimulator cells labeled with violet dye. Following the reaction, CD3+CD4+ and CD3+CD8+ responders that were proliferating and CFSE-low underwent sorting. Clones were read by immunoSEQ multiplex PCR, and TCRdb kept only the in-frame ones, dropping some. The data contain 20,000 or so clones, 40% to 50% of them singletons.

The receptor's source is a human patient who received an intestinal transplant. The starting material was alloreactive CD4+ T cells from a mixed lymphocyte reaction culture, obtained before intestinal transplant. Stated subset: CFSE-low proliferating T cells sorted from roughly six-day pre-transplant mixed lymphocyte reaction (GvH or HvG direction). The gene calls are TRBV10-1 and TRBJ2-7; tentative D call: TRBD1 (6 bases). The CDR3 DNA reads as TGCGCCAACATCCTAGGGGGCGAGCAGTACTTC. It encodes CANILGGEQYF.